This T cell receptor (beta chain) originates from a study of cytomegalovirus exposure and HLA in healthy donors (dated by TCRdb to 2015 to 2018). A note on the overall study: According to an earlier analysis of several hundred of the donors, about 170 million T cells yielded 90 million to 130 million unique TCR beta sequences and approximately 280 Gb of sequence data. An early release covering 550 to 700 HLA-typed donors comprised roughly 300 gigabases of sequencing data and tens of millions of unique TCR sequences. The genetic ancestry cluster associated with self-reported Caucasian donors included 81% of the 300 to 450 genotyped donors. The study aimed to test whether signatures of past pathogen exposure could be identified by cataloging public T cell receptors. The study profiled the T cell repertoires of about 720 subjects by immunosequencing and related them to cytomegalovirus serostatus. Along with the approximately 700-subject first cohort, a separate validation cohort of over a hundred different subjects was used. To predict cytomegalovirus infection status, the study brought together high-throughput TCR immunosequencing, statistical association of individual TCRs with disease status, and machine learning. A later analysis re-analyzed previously published TCR beta repertoires from several hundred donors and added high-resolution HLA genotyping to study TCR occurrence patterns. The later analysis used no new phenotypic data to find candidate immune exposures, relying instead on TCR beta sequences and their occurrence across donors. To decide whether each TCR beta V gene segment behaved as functional or pseudogenic, an earlier analysis of some 600 of the donors relied on high-throughput TCR beta sequencing. Donor age, sex, ethnicity and CMV serostatus were compiled alongside the repertoire data. In a later genetic analysis, genome-wide SNP genotypes for 398 of the 666 donors were used, and that subset was treated as a discovery cohort. All discovery cohort repertoires had been generated using a single sequencing platform. Class I and class II HLA loci were covered by the typing at four-digit resolution. Typing coverage varied by locus: about 629-640 donors for A, B, C, DRB1 and DQB1; roughly 510 for DQA1; 606 for DPA1; more than 450 for DPB1. Several DR-DQ haplotypes were handled as single units for association and clustering because linkage in the cohort was strong. Among about 400 genotyped donors of the cohort, an average of roughly 230,000 unique TCR beta nucleotide sequences was sequenced per donor, of which 15% to 20% were non-productive. The paper's findings and limits, for the study overall: While some public TCRs were present in many individuals, most TCR sequences turned up only very rarely across donors. A later analysis found that HLA-associated TCR beta chains were more clonally expanded and had lower generation probabilities than equally common non-associated chains. For the cohort, immune exposure information was limited to CMV serostatus. When HLA alleles, especially DR and DQ, strongly co-occurred, attributing TCR associations to individual alleles was difficult. In a later analysis, TCR association rates were found to vary across HLA loci, with the most associated TCRs seen for DRB1 alleles and the fewest for HLA-C alleles. According to a later analysis, most CMV-associated TCR beta chains appeared to be HLA-restricted, and the HLA associations seemed to be driven largely by CMV exposure. A later analysis associated about 17,000 TCR beta sequences with specific HLA alleles at a false discovery rate of 0.05. In this cohort, only TCR beta chains were sequenced, and detectable features were limited by the absence of alpha or paired-chain data. A total of fewer than 200 TCR beta chains were listed by the study as associated with cytomegalovirus. Some IMGT-functional V segments, including TRBV6-2 and TRBV6-3, could not be distinguished by the 87-base-pair reads and were therefore excluded. Roughly uniform sequencing depth across donors was assumed in presence/absence analyses, although this assumption may not hold. A further reported finding was that TCR beta sequences accurately predicted the HLA-A and HLA-B alleles for most subjects in the first cohort. Because HLA typing was unavailable for some donors at each locus, only the typed subset was used in association tests. It was suggested by the authors that the approach could potentially be generalized to other disease states and immunological phenotypes. Three of the identified cytomegalovirus-associated TCR beta chains were confirmed in vitro to be specific for cytomegalovirus antigens. Compared with the approximately 710-donor mean, donors in an Asian-associated ancestry cluster had fewer N-insertions in productive TCRs, according to a later genetic analysis. In both the original and validation cohorts, the classifier was reported to diagnose cytomegalovirus status with high specificity and sensitivity. Correlated functional status among segregating V segments might reflect linkage disequilibrium, but an unknown experimental factor could not be ruled out. A later genetic analysis associated a missense DCLRE1C variant with V-gene and J-gene trimming of TCR beta chains, and an independent cohort replicated the association. According to a later analysis, parvovirus B19, influenza, CMV and Epstein-Barr virus appeared linked to several top co-occurrence clusters. A cluster of highly shared sequence variants was judged likely to represent a technical artifact of the sequencing pipeline. The earlier analysis of some 540 of the donors excluded about 16 rarely observed V segments, including chromosome 9 orphons, because counts were too low. In an earlier analysis of under 600 of the donors, most TCR beta V segments were observed in productive rearrangements about 87% or about 30% of the time, broadly matching IMGT annotations.

V is clipped by 3 bases and J by 8 bases, and the sequence between their germline boundaries is 14 bases long. Reading the germline V gene gives CDR1 SGHTA and CDR2 FQGNSA. Its CDR3 holds 15 amino acids, cysteine through phenylalanine. Of all the DNA, just the CDR3 is kept, 45 bases in frame from base 1. Libraries were constructed by the immunoSEQ multiplex PCR assay. A mixture of 60 forward primers for TCR Vbeta segments and 13 reverse primers for TCR Jbeta segments was used in the multiplex PCR. Amplification of the CDR3 region of rearranged TCR beta genes was performed with a multiplex PCR assay on genomic DNA. The amplified TCR beta libraries were sequenced on the Illumina HiSeq System as 87-base-pair reads. The authors' pipeline ran thus. Across the 670 or so repertoires, a later analysis counted tens of millions of unique TCR beta chains, around 11 million of which were shared by at least two donors. To remove PCR and sequencing errors, raw reads were error-corrected and collapsed into unique sequences using a nearest-neighbor algorithm that merged closely related sequences. To assign V, D and J gene segments, CDR3 sequences were aligned to IMGT reference sequences. For a sequence to be retained, a match of at least six nucleotides was required to both a V gene segment and a J gene segment. A rearrangement was called productive if the CDR3 had no stop codons and remained in frame with V and J, and every other rearrangement was called non-productive. CDR3 was defined according to IMGT convention as the region running from the second conserved V-encoded cysteine to the conserved J-encoded phenylalanine. In an earlier analysis of more than 550 of the donors, sequences lacking an unambiguous match to a single V gene segment were excluded. In an earlier analysis of roughly 500 of the donors, V segments were called functional above 56.7% productive rearrangements and were called segregating when the between-donor standard deviation exceeded 5%. A statistical classification framework was developed to diagnose cytomegalovirus status using the catalog of TCR beta chain sequences. A later analysis assigned V and J genes by comparing TCR nucleotide sequences with IMGT/GENE-DB human TR gene sequences. The TCRdist pipeline was used in a later analysis to assign CDR3 sequences and most-parsimonious VDJ recombination scenarios. In a later analysis, every TCR beta chain was defined by the combination of its CDR3 amino acid sequence and its V-gene family, and reads without a unique V-gene family were dropped. A later analysis removed 450 to 600 highly shared, low-generation-probability nucleotide sequences to deal with suspected cross-contamination and a sequencing artifact. For each public chain, a later analysis derived a clonal expansion index from normalized ranks of inferred template counts within each repertoire. A later analysis computed generation probabilities with a VDJ recombination model fitted to out-of-frame rearrangements, and checked the results against IGoR. Hypergeometric tests were used in a later analysis to score TCR-TCR, TCR-HLA and TCR-CMV co-occurrence, with a repertoire-size bias correction applied to the TCR pairs. False discovery rates were estimated in a later analysis by permuting HLA or CMV assignments 20 times. In a later analysis, co-occurring TCRs were grouped with DBSCAN, and TCRdist sequence similarity was added when clustering was performed within HLA-allele-positive subsets. Co-occurrence clustering excluded repertoires with fewer than 30,000 or more than 120,000 public chains, plus five with anomalous nucleotide sharing. The clones in this table, taken by TCRdb from immuneACCESS, are in-frame only. Not every clone is retained; where verified, under half of the shortfall comes from an unresolved V gene, and the cause of the rest is unknown. That table furnishes V, J and clone size, whereas the DNA furnished D and trimming. The sample table lists 190,000 or so clones, roughly four fifths of them with a count of one. The ten largest clones represent around 1.5% of the sample.

The cohort consisted of 666 healthy bone marrow donors. At the time of sampling, every cohort member was nominally healthy, though immune exposures that went unrecorded were likely present. The donor tested CMV seronegative and was one of the 352 seronegative cohort members. Every donor gave a peripheral blood sample, and the peripheral blood mononuclear cells from that sample were used for TCR beta sequencing. The Qiagen DNeasy Blood Extraction Kit was used to extract genomic DNA from the blood cell samples. Concerning this clone itself: Its antigen is currently not known. It has no much larger one-base neighbor in the sample; base qualities were not kept.

Sequencing input: PBMCs. The chain is made from TRBV7-2 and TRBJ1-6; TRBD1 is perhaps the D gene, given 6 matching bases. This receptor was obtained from a man in his fifties or sixties in good health and CMV-seronegative. The CDR3 reads CASSFSQGLDSPLHF. The sequence in DNA is TGTGCCAGCAGCTTCAGTCAGGGGTTGGATTCACCCCTCCACTTT.